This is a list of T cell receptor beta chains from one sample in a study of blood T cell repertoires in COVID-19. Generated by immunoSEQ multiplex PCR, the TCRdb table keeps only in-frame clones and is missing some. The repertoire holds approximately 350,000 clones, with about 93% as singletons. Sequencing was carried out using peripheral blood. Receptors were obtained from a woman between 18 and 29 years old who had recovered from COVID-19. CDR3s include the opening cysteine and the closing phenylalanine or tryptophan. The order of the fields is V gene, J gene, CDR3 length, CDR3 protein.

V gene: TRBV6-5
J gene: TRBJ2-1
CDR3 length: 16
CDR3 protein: CASSSATSGRENEQFF

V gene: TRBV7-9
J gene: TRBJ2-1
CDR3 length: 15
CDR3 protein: CASSLLAGVDGEQFF

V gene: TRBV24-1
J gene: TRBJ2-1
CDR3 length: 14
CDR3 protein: CATSESTSRNEQFF

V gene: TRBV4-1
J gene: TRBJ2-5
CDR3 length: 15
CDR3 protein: CASSGGQGARETQYF

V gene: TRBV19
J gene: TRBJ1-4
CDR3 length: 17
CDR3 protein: CASSITGERPTNEKLFF

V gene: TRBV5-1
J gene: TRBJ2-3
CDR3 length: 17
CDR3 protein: CASSSSPTGLATDTQYF

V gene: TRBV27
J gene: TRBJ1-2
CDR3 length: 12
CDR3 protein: CASADRGYGYTF

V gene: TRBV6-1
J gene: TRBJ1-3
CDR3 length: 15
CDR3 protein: CASSEGYRVANTIYF

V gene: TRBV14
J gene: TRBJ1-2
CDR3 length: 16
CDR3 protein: CASSPRQGAFGYGYTF

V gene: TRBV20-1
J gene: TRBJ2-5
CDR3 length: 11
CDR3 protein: CSARRGETQYF

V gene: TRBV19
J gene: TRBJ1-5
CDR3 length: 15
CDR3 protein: CASSFATTSNQPQHF

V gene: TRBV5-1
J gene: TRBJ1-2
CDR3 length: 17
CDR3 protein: CASSLGPPTGGLGGYTF

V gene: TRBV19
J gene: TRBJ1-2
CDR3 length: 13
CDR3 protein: CASSILRGYGYTF

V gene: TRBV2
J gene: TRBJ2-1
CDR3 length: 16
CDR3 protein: CASTQETSGRYNEQFF

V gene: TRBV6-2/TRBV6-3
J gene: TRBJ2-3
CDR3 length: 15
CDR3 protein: CASSSDRESLDTQYF

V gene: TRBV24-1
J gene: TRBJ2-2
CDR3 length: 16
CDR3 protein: CATSDSGQGGTGELFF

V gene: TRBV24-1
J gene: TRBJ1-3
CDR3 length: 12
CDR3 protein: CATSDRGNTIYF

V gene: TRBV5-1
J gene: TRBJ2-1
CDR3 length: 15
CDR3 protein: CASSLLSGAYNEQFF

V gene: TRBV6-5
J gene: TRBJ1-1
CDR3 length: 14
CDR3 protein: CASSYVRGGDGAFF

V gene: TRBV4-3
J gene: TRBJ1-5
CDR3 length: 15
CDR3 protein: CASSQDQGINQPQHF